A single T cell receptor (beta chain) is shown here with its context. Its target is not known. The data are from a study of cytomegalovirus exposure and HLA in healthy donors. Study-level findings and limits: Confirmation in vitro established that a few CMV-associated chains were specific for CMV antigens.

Researchers ran the PCR with 60 Vbeta and 13 Jbeta primers. Only in-frame clones appear in the TCRdb table, and some are missing; sequencing was by immunoSEQ multiplex PCR. The repertoire consists of under 120,000 clones, with 74% occurring once and the leading ten covering about 2.6%. Trimming pared 2 bases from V and 2 bases from J, leaving 9 bases between. The germline CDR1 and CDR2 sequences are MNHEY and SVGAGI. This CDR3 has 15 amino acids. The V and J genes are TRBV6-5 and TRBJ2-2, with D perhaps TRBD2 (6 bases). What was sequenced was PBMCs. This receptor was taken from a man in his fifties in good health and CMV-seropositive. CDR3 nucleotides: TGTGCCAGCAGTTACGACGGGAGTAACACCGGGGAGCTGTTTTTT. Its translation is CASSYDGSNTGELFF.